Listed here is a single TCR beta chain. The data belong to a study of T-cell memory formation after mild COVID-19. Study details: TCR clusters largely stayed donor specific.

After 5'RACE with constant-segment primers, TCR alpha and TCR beta cDNA libraries carrying sample barcodes and UMIs were obtained. TCRdb re-analysed the 5' RACE reads in MiXCR, keeping a single row per CDR3 protein. The table includes 120,000 to 150,000 distinct CDR3 sequences, over 6% detected once. V lost 4 bases, J lost 4 bases, and 5 bases stayed unmatched. CDR1 is LGHDT, CDR2 YNNKEL, per germline (reference sequence). The CDR3 runs to 15 residues. This receptor was obtained from an adult woman who had mild COVID-19 (a few samples of this study predate the infection). Cell type and time point are not known. The J gene is TRBJ1-5, the V gene TRBV3-1, with 9 nucleotides matching TRBD1. Material for sequencing was PBMCs or a T cell subset sorted from them (not recorded which). The CDR3 region is CASSLGQGYNQPQHF. The CDR3 bases are TGTGCCAGCAGCCTGGGACAGGGTTATAATCAGCCCCAGCATTTT.